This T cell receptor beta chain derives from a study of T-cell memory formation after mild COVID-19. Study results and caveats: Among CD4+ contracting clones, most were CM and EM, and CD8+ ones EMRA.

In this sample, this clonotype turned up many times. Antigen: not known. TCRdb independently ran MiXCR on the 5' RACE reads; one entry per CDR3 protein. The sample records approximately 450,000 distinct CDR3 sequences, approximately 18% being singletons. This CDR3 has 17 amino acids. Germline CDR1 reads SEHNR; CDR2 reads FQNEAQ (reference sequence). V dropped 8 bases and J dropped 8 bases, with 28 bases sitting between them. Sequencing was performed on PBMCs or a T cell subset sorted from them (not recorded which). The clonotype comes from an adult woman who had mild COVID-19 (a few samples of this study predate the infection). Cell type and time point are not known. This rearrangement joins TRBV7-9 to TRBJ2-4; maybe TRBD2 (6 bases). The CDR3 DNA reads TGTGCCAGCTCGCGGAGCGGAGGGCCCGACGTTGTGGACATTCAGTACTTC. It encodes CASSRSGGPDVVDIQYF.